The 32 T cell receptor beta chains presented below share a single source sample, sequenced in a study of OX40 agonist ivuxolimab in advanced cancers. The repertoire was sequenced with immunoSEQ multiplex PCR; TCRdb's copy has only in-frame clones and lacks some. The sample records tens of thousands of clones, nearly 85% being singletons. This specimen consisted of CD4+ or CD8+ T cells sorted from blood, obtained in a trial of the OX40 agonist ivuxolimab. These receptors came from an adult with an advanced solid tumor such as melanoma, head and neck, liver or kidney cancer.

This clone was observed a few times. The chain uses TRBV5-1 and TRBJ1-2; no firm D call. Trimming pared 3 bases from V and 1 base from J, leaving 7 bases between. Germline V gives CDR1 SGHRS, CDR2 YFSETQ. The CDR3 totals 13 residues. The CDR3 loop is CASSSDGNYGYTF. The CDR3 coding sequence is TGCGCCAGCAGCTCGGACGGTAACTATGGCTACACCTTC.

V usage is TRBV7-2 and J usage is TRBJ2-5, with 8 bases aligning to TRBD1. This CDR3 has 13 residues. V lost 4 bases to trimming and J lost 7 bases; unmatched junction nucleotides: 5. CDR1 SGHTA and CDR2 FQGNSA come from the germline V gene. The CDR3 spells CASSSGQAGTQYF. The DNA for the CDR3 is TGTGCCAGCAGCTCGGGACAGGCAGGGACCCAGTACTTC.

The chain employs TRBV7-2 and TRBJ1-1; the match to TRBD1 covers 9 bases. The CDR3 runs to 15 residues. Trimming took 4 bases from V and 5 from J; bases not matched to a gene: 8. Germline values: CDR1 SGHTA, CDR2 FQGNSA. The CDR3 DNA is TGTGCCAGCAGCTCAGGGACAGGGTCTTTTACTGAAGCTTTCTTT. Translating it yields CASSSGTGSFTEAFF.

The V gene is TRBV5-6, the J gene TRBJ1-3; the match to TRBD1 covers 7 bases. Germline CDR1 and CDR2: SGHDT and YYEEEE. The CDR3 totals 15 residues. The V segment lost 7 bases and the J segment 1 base; nucleotides outside the gene matches: 8. The CDR3 region is CASFPSGGSGNTIYF. The CDR3 nucleotides are TGTGCCAGCTTCCCCTCAGGGGGTTCTGGAAACACCATATATTTT.

This chain joins TRBV5-1 and TRBJ2-1; tentative D call: TRBD2 (6 bases). Germline-derived CDR1 and CDR2 are SGHRS and YFSETQ. The V end lost 2 bases, the J end lost 2 bases, and 14 bases lay between the germline ends. The CDR3 sequence is 16 residues long. The CDR3 nucleotides read TGCGCCAGCAGCTTTGGCTCGGCGGGAACCTACAATGAGCAGTTCTTC. It yields the protein CASSFGSAGTYNEQFF.

About this clone: Sequence at one end of the junction differs from germline and may be a read error. V gene TRBV7-7 combines with J gene TRBJ2-2; a weak D match, TRBD2 (5 bases). The CDR3 loop spans 13 amino acids. CDR1 is SSHAT and CDR2 is FNYEAQ in the germline V gene (reference sequence). Written as DNA, the CDR3 is TGTGCTAGCAGCGAGGGCCTTTCGAGGGAGCTGTTTTTT. Translating it yields CASSEGLSRELFF. Together with reference TRBV7-7 and TRBJ2-2, the CDR3 gives the full variable domain: GAGVSQSPRYKVTKRGQDVTLRCDPISSHATLYWYQQALGQGPEFLTYFNYEAQPDKSGLPSDRFSAERPEGSISTLTIQRTEQRDSAMYRCASSEGLSRELFFGEGSRLTVL.

This chain joins TRBV18 and TRBJ1-6; the D is unclear. The CDR3 loop spans 14 amino acids. CDR1 and CDR2 from the germline V gene are KGHSH and LQKENI. Trimming shortened V by 4 bases and J by 7 bases, and 11 bases separated the two germline ends. The chain's CDR3 is CASSLSKSNSPLHF. The CDR3, as DNA: TGTGCCAGCTCACTATCGAAGTCGAATTCACCCCTCCACTTT.

This chain joins TRBV6-6 and TRBJ2-2, with 10 bases matching TRBD1. The CDR3 runs 16 residues. The ends lost 6 bases at V and 6 bases at J; junction bases unmatched: 10. The germline V gene encodes CDR1 MNHNY and CDR2 SVGAGI (reference sequence). As DNA, the CDR3 is TGTGCCAGCAGCCCCAGACAGGGGGCGCAACCCGGGGAGCTGTTTTTT. Encoded protein: CASSPRQGAQPGELFF.

This rearrangement joins TRBV18 to TRBJ2-4; D is unclear. The CDR3 loop spans 15 amino acids. V lost 1 base and J 2 bases, leaving 9 bases between the germline ends. Germline-derived CDR1 and CDR2 are KGHSH and LQKENI. CDR3 in amino acids: CASSPQQGTKNIQYF. CDR3 nucleotide sequence: TGTGCCAGCTCACCACAACAAGGTACCAAAAACATTCAGTACTTC. Based on the CDR3 plus reference TRBV18 and TRBJ2-4, the full variable domain is NAGVMQNPRHLVRRRGQEARLRCSPMKGHSHVYWYRQLPEEGLKFMVYLQKENIIDESGMPKERFSAEFPKEGPSILRIQQVVRGDSAAYFCASSPQQGTKNIQYFGAGTRLSVL.

The chain combines TRBV7-9 with TRBJ2-2; possibly TRBD1 for D (6 bases). V gave up 6 bases and J gave up 0 bases, with 8 bases separating them. The CDR3 is 14 residues long. Germline V gene data show CDR1 as SEHNR and CDR2 as FQNEAQ (reference sequence). CDR3 residues: CASRWTANTGELFF. The DNA for the CDR3 is TGTGCCAGCAGGTGGACAGCGAACACCGGGGAGCTGTTTTTT. The full variable domain, with the rest looked up from reference TRBV7-9 and TRBJ2-2, is DTGVSQNPRHKITKRGQNVTFRCDPISEHNRLYWYRQTLGQGPEFLTYFQNEAQLEKSRLLSDRFSAERPKGSFSTLEIQRTEQGDSAMYLCASRWTANTGELFFGEGSRLTVL.

The chain links TRBV7-2 to TRBJ1-5; tentative D call: TRBD1 (5 bases). CDR3 length equals 15 residues. In germline, CDR1 is SGHTA, CDR2 FQGNSA. Trimming stripped 5 bases from V and 7 bases from J, with 18 bases between. The CDR3 spells CASSQVRQGGQPQHF. The CDR3 bases are TGTGCCAGCAGCCAAGTTCGGCAGGGTGGGCAGCCCCAGCATTTT.

The genes are TRBV9 and TRBJ2-3; no firm D call. Germline V gives CDR1 SGDLS, CDR2 YYNGEE. V was clipped by 0 bases and J by 6 bases, with 14 bases between them. The CDR3 extends over 15 amino acids. The DNA for the CDR3 is TGTGCCAGCAGCGTAGAACAGCTGGGTAGGGATACGCAGTATTTT. Translated: CASSVEQLGRDTQYF.

The rearrangement joins TRBV28 to TRBJ1-5, with TRBD1 as a possible D gene (6 bases). Germline CDR1 MDHEN, CDR2 SYDVKM. There are 14 residues in the CDR3. Deletions cut 10 bases from V and 6 bases from J, with 19 bases between. The DNA for the CDR3 is TGTGCCACCGAGGGGGGGGGCGCGGGTCAGCCCCAGCATTTT. Protein product: CATEGGGAGQPQHF. The full variable domain, rest sourced from reference TRBV28 and TRBJ1-5, is DVKVTQSSRYLVKRTGEKVFLECVQDMDHENMFWYRQDPGLGLRLIYFSYDVKMKEKGDIPEGYSVSREKKERFSLILESASTNQTSMYLCATEGGGAGQPQHFGDGTRLSIL.

The CDR3 is CASSVVSGGAGSPEAFF. Here the CDR3 DNA reads TGTGCCAGCAGCGTAGTCAGTGGTGGGGCAGGGAGCCCTGAAGCTTTCTTT. The chain recombines TRBV9 with TRBJ1-1; D possibly corresponds to TRBD1 (5 bases). V shed 0 bases and J shed 6 bases, with 21 bases lying between them. This CDR3 has 17 residues. CDR1 SGDLS and CDR2 YYNGEE come from the germline V gene.

The rearrangement uses TRBV5-1 and TRBJ2-2; D uncertain. V lost 3 bases and J lost 2, with 11 bases in between. CDR1 is SGHRS and CDR2 is YFSETQ in the germline V gene. CDR3 length: 15 residues. The CDR3 DNA sequence: TGCGCCAGCAGCTCGCGGCCAGGTAACACCGGGGAGCTGTTTTTT. This encodes CASSSRPGNTGELFF.

This rearrangement joins TRBV30 to TRBJ2-4; D is unresolved. Germline CDR1 and CDR2: GTSNPN and SVGIG (reference sequence). Trimming pared 5 bases from V and 0 bases from J, leaving 11 bases between. The CDR3 extends over 14 amino acids. In DNA form, the CDR3 reads TGTGCCTGGGTCACTCGGACAGCCAAAAACATTCAGTACTTC. Protein: CAWVTRTAKNIQYF.

The V gene is TRBV5-1, the J gene TRBJ2-5, with D possibly matching TRBD1 (6 bases). The V and J ends lost 0 bases and 9 bases respectively, with 18 bases between them. This CDR3 is built from 15 residues. Germline V gives CDR1 SGHRS, CDR2 YFSETQ. CDR3 DNA: TGCGCCAGCAGCTTGGTCGGGGACACTACTGGGGCCCAGTACTTC. Translated, it gives CASSLVGDTTGAQYF. Supplemented by reference TRBV5-1 and TRBJ2-5, the full variable domain reads KAGVTQTPRYLIKTRGQQVTLSCSPISGHRSVSWYQQTPGQGLQFLFEYFSETQRNKGNFPGRFSGRQFSNSRSEMNVSTLELGDSALYLCASSLVGDTTGAQYFGPGTRLLVL.

This clone has a count of ten or more. The chain uses TRBV4-1 and TRBJ2-1, with 7 bases identical to TRBD2. CDR1 is MGHRA, CDR2 YSYEKL, per germline. The CDR3 length is 16 residues. J was trimmed by 5 bases and V by 3 bases; bases with no gene match: 10. Here the CDR3 reads CASSHIGGTGNNEQFF. In DNA, the CDR3 is TGCGCCAGCAGCCACATCGGGGGGACTGGTAACAATGAGCAGTTCTTC.

The chain couples TRBV11-2 to TRBJ2-7; TRBD1 matches 10 bases. The germline gives CDR1 SGHAT, CDR2 FQNNGV. This CDR3 spans 15 amino acids. Germline trimming cut 5 bases from V and 2 bases from J; bases unmatched to any gene: 6. CDR3 in amino acids: CASSPGTGVPYEQYF. The CDR3 DNA follows: TGTGCCAGCAGCCCCGGGACAGGGGTACCCTACGAGCAGTACTTC.

This chain joins TRBV11-2 and TRBJ1-2, with 8 bases fitting TRBD1. The CDR3 sequence is 18 residues long. The germline V gene has CDR1 SGHAT and CDR2 FQNNGV. Trimming cost V 0 bases and J 0 bases; bases outside gene matches: 9. The CDR3 spells CASSLDGPGGAPNYGYTF. CDR3 bases: TGTGCCAGCAGCTTAGATGGTCCAGGGGGCGCGCCTAACTATGGCTACACCTTC. Full variable domain (outside the CDR3, taken from reference TRBV11-2 and TRBJ1-2): EAGVAQSPRYKIIEKRQSVAFWCNPISGHATLYWYQQILGQGPKLLIQFQNNGVVDDSQLPKDRFSAERLKGVDSTLKIQPAKLEDSAVYLCASSLDGPGGAPNYGYTFGSGTRLTVV.

The CDR3 sequence: CASIGDSYEQYF. The CDR3 DNA sequence: TGTGCCAGCATTGGGGACTCCTACGAGCAGTACTTC. The V call is TRBV6-5, the J call TRBJ2-7, with no clear D. V dropped 7 bases and J dropped 0 bases, with 7 bases sitting between them. This CDR3 has 12 amino acids. The germline CDR1 and CDR2 sequences are MNHEY and SVGAGI.

DNA for the CDR3: TGCGCCAGCAGCTTGGAGGGCAGGGGGCCCTACGAGCAGTACTTC. Protein: CASSLEGRGPYEQYF. This chain links TRBV5-1 with TRBJ2-7, with TRBD1 identical over 8 bases. Germline V gene lookup returns CDR1 SGHRS and CDR2 YFSETQ. The J segment lost 2 bases and the V segment lost 0 bases, leaving 4 bases of the junction unmatched. This CDR3 region has 15 residues.

In this sample, this clone turned up once. The rearrangement links TRBV6-5 to TRBJ1-6, with D maybe TRBD1 (6 bases). Germline V lookup: CDR1 MNHEY, CDR2 SVGAGI. The CDR3 length is 15 residues. With 4 bases removed from V and 6 bases from J, the gap between germline ends came to 13 bases. The CDR3 coding sequence is TGTGCCAGCAGTTTGGGGACATTACCTAATTCACCCCTCCACTTT. Translated: CASSLGTLPNSPLHF.

V and J are TRBV30 and TRBJ2-5; D perhaps matches TRBD2 (7 bases). The germline V and J ends were trimmed by 7 bases and 5 bases, with 26 bases remaining between them. Germline CDR1 and CDR2: GTSNPN and SVGIG (reference sequence). CDR3 length equals 16 residues. The CDR3, as DNA: TGTGCCTTCCAAGGAGGGGGGGGCTCCCCCAGTGAGACCCAGTACTTC. Protein sequence: CAFQGGGGSPSETQYF. The whole variable domain, filled in from reference TRBV30 and TRBJ2-5, reads SQTIHQWPATLVQPVGSPLSLECTVEGTSNPNLYWYRQAAGRGLQLLFYSVGIGQISSEVPQNLSASRPQDRQFILSSKKLLLSDSGFYLCAFQGGGGSPSETQYFGPGTRLLVL.

The rearrangement joins TRBV10-3 to TRBJ1-1; 8 bases line up with TRBD1. The ends lost 4 bases at V and 1 base at J; junction bases unmatched: 8. This CDR3 contains 16 residues. Per the germline V gene, CDR1 is ENHRY and CDR2 is SYGVKD. The CDR3 is CAISAQQGTGNTEAFF. The CDR3 DNA reads as TGTGCCATCAGTGCCCAACAGGGGACAGGGAACACTGAAGCTTTCTTT.

CDR3 bases: TGTGCCAGCAGTGGTTGGACAGGGAGCTCCTATAATTCACCCCTCCACTTT. This codes for CASSGWTGSSYNSPLHF. The chain uses TRBV6-1 and TRBJ1-6; TRBD1 matches at 8 bases. Trimming took 4 bases from V and 0 from J; bases not matched to a gene: 5. CDR3 length equals 17 residues. Germline V gives CDR1 MNHNS, CDR2 SASEGT.

This chain uses TRBV18 with TRBJ1-4; 9 nucleotides line up with TRBD1. CDR3 length: 15 residues. Germline V gene data show CDR1 as KGHSH and CDR2 as LQKENI. V trimming: 3 bases; J trimming: 7 bases; junction bases outside the gene matches: 6. CDR3 amino acids: CASSPLDRGGEKLFF. For the CDR3, the DNA is TGTGCCAGCTCACCTCTGGACAGGGGAGGTGAAAAACTGTTTTTT.

The chain employs TRBV7-3 and TRBJ1-6, with unresolved D. The CDR3 is made up of 13 amino acids. V was pared by 1 base and J by 13 bases, with 11 bases between. The V gene's germline CDR1 is SGHTA and CDR2 FQGTGA. The CDR3 DNA reads as TGTGCCAGCAGCTTAATTCGGGGTTCGCCCCTCCACTTT. Translated: CASSLIRGSPLHF.

This clone occurred a few times. The chain combines TRBV6-1 with TRBJ2-7, with a tentative D call TRBD2 (5 bases). The CDR3 is 13 amino acids. V dropped 3 bases and J dropped 2 bases, with 8 bases sitting between them. CDR1 and CDR2 (germline): MNHNS, SASEGT. The CDR3 DNA reads TGTGCCAGCAGTGAGAGGGCTCCCTACGAGCAGTACTTC. This codes for CASSERAPYEQYF.

With regard to this clone: The junction shows a germline mismatch at one end, possibly a read error. This chain uses TRBV19 with TRBJ1-2, with no clear D. Germline CDR1 and CDR2: LNHDA and SQIVND (reference sequence). The CDR3 is 13 amino acids. The CDR3 nucleotides read TGTGCCAGTAGTACCGACTTTCGACGGGCCTTATCCTTC. Protein product: CASSTDFRRALSF.

This clone was seen more than once but under ten times. The chain carries TRBV5-5 and TRBJ2-7; 7 bases align to TRBD2. The CDR3 covers 18 residues. With 3 bases clipped from V and 4 bases from J, the junction kept 19 bases outside the gene matches. Per the germline V gene, CDR1 is SGHKS and CDR2 is YYEKEE (reference sequence). For the CDR3, the DNA is TGTGCCAGCAGCTCGTCGAGGAGGCAGGGCCGGGAGGAATACGAGCAGTACTTC. It codes for CASSSSRRQGREEYEQYF. Complete variable domain (other parts from reference TRBV5-5 and TRBJ2-7): DAGVTQSPTHLIKTRGQQVTLRCSPISGHKSVSWYQQVLGQGPQFIFQYYEKEERGRGNFPDRFSARQFPNYSSELNVNALLLGDSALYLCASSSSRRQGREEYEQYFGPGTRLTVT.

The chain links TRBV5-1 to TRBJ1-6, with D perhaps matching TRBD1 (5 bases). The CDR3 extends over 14 amino acids. V lost 0 bases, J lost 10 bases, and 11 bases lay in between. CDR1 and CDR2 from the germline V gene are SGHRS and YFSETQ. The CDR3 DNA is TGCGCCAGCAGCTTGGATGCAGGGCCCTCACCCCTCCACTTT. Protein sequence: CASSLDAGPSPLHF.